What follows are 7 T cell receptor beta chains derived from one specimen sequenced in a study of cytomegalovirus exposure and HLA in healthy donors. PCR used 60 Vbeta primers and 13 Jbeta primers. Some clones are missing from TCRdb's copy, which holds only in-frame ones; the method was immunoSEQ multiplex PCR. The sample has some 140,000 clones; about 80% are singletons. Source material: PBMCs. The receptors come from a woman aged 40 to 50 in good health and CMV-seronegative.

The gene calls are TRBV10-2 and TRBJ2-7; D not certain. V gave up 4 bases and J gave up 2 bases, with 6 bases separating them. This CDR3 region has 12 residues. CDR1 is WSHSY and CDR2 is SAAADI in the germline V gene. CDR3 nucleotide sequence: TGCGCCAGCAGTGGCGATACCTACGAGCAGTACTTC. Translated, it gives CASSGDTYEQYF.

This sequence joins TRBV7-9 and TRBJ2-7; 7 bases agree with TRBD2. Germline CDR1 reads SEHNR; CDR2 reads FQNEAQ (reference sequence). Trimming at V came to 1 base and at J to 5 bases, leaving 2 bases not matched to a gene. This CDR3 comprises 13 residues. The CDR3: CASSLGEGDEQYF. The CDR3 DNA reads as TGTGCCAGCAGCTTAGGGGAGGGCGACGAGCAGTACTTC.

The chain couples TRBV28 to TRBJ1-2; no firm D call. The CDR3 extends over 12 amino acids. The V end was cut by 6 bases, the J end by 4 bases, with 9 bases between. The V gene's germline CDR1 is MDHEN and CDR2 SYDVKM. This chain's CDR3 is CASSQEIYGYTF. DNA of the CDR3: TGTGCCAGCAGCCAAGAGATCTATGGCTACACCTTC.

This sequence joins TRBV10-3 and TRBJ2-5, with D maybe TRBD1 (6 bases). The CDR3 is 17 residues long. V dropped 8 bases and J dropped 2 bases, with 24 bases sitting between them. In germline, CDR1 is ENHRY, CDR2 SYGVKD. The CDR3 bases are TGTGCCATCTCCCCTAAACCTTACAGGGACCGTCAAGAGACCCAGTACTTC. This encodes CAISPKPYRDRQETQYF.

The chain uses TRBV5-1 and TRBJ2-2, with a tentative D call TRBD2 (5 bases). Germline CDR1 reads SGHRS; CDR2 reads YFSETQ. Trimming left V 1 base short and J 6 bases short, with 19 bases between. The CDR3 consists of 17 residues. CDR3 nucleotides: TGCGCCAGCAGCTTGAATCTTGGTGAGGGAGTGGCCGGGGAGCTGTTTTTT. Translated, it gives CASSLNLGEGVAGELFF.

The chain uses TRBV6-6 and TRBJ1-6, with 8 bases that match TRBD1. CDR1 MNHNY and CDR2 SVGAGI come from the germline V gene (reference sequence). CDR3 size: 15 residues. V was pared by 5 bases and J by 8 bases, with 8 bases of the junction left unmatched. The CDR3 nucleotides read TGTGCCAGCAGTAACGCGGGACAGGACCATTCACCCCTCCACTTT. This codes for CASSNAGQDHSPLHF.

J is TRBJ2-5 and V is TRBV7-9, with 9 bases fitting TRBD1. This CDR3 is 15 amino acids long. V trimming: 5 bases; J trimming: 4 bases; junction bases outside the gene matches: 8. Germline V CDR1 and CDR2: SEHNR, FQNEAQ (reference sequence). This chain's CDR3 is CASSPYRGRGETQYF. DNA of the CDR3: TGTGCCAGCAGCCCGTACAGGGGGCGAGGAGAGACCCAGTACTTC.